Included here is one T cell receptor (beta chain) sequence, with context. This sample was included in a study of blood T cell repertoires in COVID-19. TCRdb's table, derived via immunoSEQ multiplex PCR, lists solely in-frame clones and lacks some. The table includes about 160,000 clones, around four fifths detected once. V shed 2 bases and J 4 bases; nucleotides not matched to a gene: 8. Germline lookup yields CDR1 ENHRY and CDR2 SYGVKD. The CDR3 has 16 amino acids. Input material: peripheral blood. The TCR sequence derives from an elderly woman with acute or convalescent COVID-19. This chain uses TRBV10-3 with TRBJ2-3; 8 bases align to TRBD2. The CDR3 DNA sequence: TGTGCCATCAGTGAGATTCGGGAGGGCCGGTCAGATACGCAGTATTTT. As protein: CAISEIREGRSDTQYF.